The 16 T cell receptor beta chains given below trace back to one sample, sequenced in a study of early T cells in non-severe SARS-CoV-2 infection. TCRdb ran MiXCR on the 5' RACE reads and lists one entry per CDR3 protein. This table has 75,000 to 100,000 distinct CDR3 sequences, roughly 17% appearing once. The specimen sequenced was whole blood. The receptors derive from an adult who was a healthcare worker with PCR-confirmed SARS-CoV-2 infection or an uninfected control (not recorded which).

The rearrangement links TRBV7-2 to TRBJ2-1, with TRBD2 matching over 12 bases. CDR3 size: 14 residues. Germline CDR1 is SGHTA and CDR2 is FQGNSA. Unmatched junction bases numbered 3, after V lost 4 bases and J lost 8 bases. The CDR3 region has the DNA TGTGCCAGCAGCTGGACTAGCGGGAACTATGAGCAGTTCTTC. Its protein is CASSWTSGNYEQFF. Full variable domain (missing parts from reference TRBV7-2 and TRBJ2-1): GAGVSQSPSNKVTEKGKDVELRCDPISGHTALYWYRQSLGQGLEFLIYFQGNSAPDKSGLPSDRFSAERTGGSVSTLTIQRTQQEDSAVYLCASSWTSGNYEQFFGPGTRLTVL.

V gene TRBV19 combines with J gene TRBJ2-1, with 9 bases identical to TRBD2. The CDR3 consists of 15 residues. Germline V lookup: CDR1 LNHDA, CDR2 SQIVND (reference sequence). The trim removed 8 bases at V and 4 bases at J, leaving 9 bases unmatched. As DNA, the CDR3 is TGTGCCAGTGGTAGCGGCGGGGGGGGTTACAATGAGCAGTTCTTC. This codes for CASGSGGGGYNEQFF.

The CDR3 coding sequence is TGCAGCGTTGAAGGAGGGGACAGGGAGGCCGAGCAGTACTTC. Its protein is CSVEGGDREAEQYF. The chain links TRBV29-1 to TRBJ2-7; 9 positions agree with TRBD1. V lost 1 base to trimming and J lost 6 bases; unmatched junction nucleotides: 7. This CDR3 spans 14 amino acids. CDR1 and CDR2 (germline): SQVTM, ANQGSEA.

This clonotype was seen at least ten times. CDR3 nucleotides: TGTGCCAGCAGTACCGCTAGCGGGGGCCTTCTGAATGAGCAGTTCTTC. Translated: CASSTASGGLLNEQFF. The gene calls are TRBV6-2 or TRBV6-3 and TRBJ2-1; 10 bases match TRBD2. Germline loops: CDR1 MNHEY, CDR2 SVGEGT. CDR3 length: 16 amino acids. The V segment lost 5 bases and the J segment 7 bases; nucleotides outside the gene matches: 11.

This chain joins TRBV5-1 and TRBJ1-2, with a tentative D call TRBD1 (5 bases). The CDR3 loop spans 13 amino acids. Trimming cost V 4 bases and J 3 bases, with 10 bases left between them. CDR1 is SGHRS and CDR2 is YFSETQ in the germline V gene. DNA for the CDR3: TGCGCCAGCAGCCCTCTGACAGACTATGGCTACACCTTC. This encodes CASSPLTDYGYTF.

This clonotype was picked up a small number of times. The chain joins TRBV11-2 to TRBJ1-5; D not resolved. Germline lookup yields CDR1 SGHAT and CDR2 FQNNGV. CDR3 length equals 15 residues. Deletions cut 1 base from V and 7 bases from J, with 14 bases between. The CDR3 DNA sequence: TGTGCCAGCAGCTTAGGCGTCGGGCCATACCAGCCCCAGCATTTT. Translated, it gives CASSLGVGPYQPQHF.

The rearrangement joins TRBV12-3 or TRBV12-4 to TRBJ2-2; D is possibly TRBD1 (6 bases). The CDR3 runs to 14 residues. The V gene lost 6 bases and the J gene lost 3 bases, with 11 bases spanning the gap. The CDR3 region has the DNA TGTGCCAGCAGGTTGAACAGGGACACCGGGGAGCTGTTTTTT. Translation gives CASRLNRDTGELFF.

This clonotype was detected ten times or more. J is TRBJ1-2 and V is TRBV6-2 or TRBV6-3; D gene ambiguous. CDR3 size: 16 residues. Germline V gene data show CDR1 as MNHEY and CDR2 as SVGEGT. The V end was cut by 6 bases, the J end by 0 bases, with 17 bases between. The CDR3 reads CASSSVGAGANYGYTF. The CDR3 coding sequence is TGTGCCAGCAGCTCCGTCGGCGCAGGAGCTAACTATGGCTACACCTTC.

This clonotype was counted ten times or more. Here the CDR3 DNA reads TGTGCCTGGAGTGCCCGGGACGGGTTCAATCAGCCCCAGCATTTT. Its translation: CAWSARDGFNQPQHF. The chain joins TRBV30 to TRBJ1-5, with D possibly TRBD1 on 5 matching bases. This CDR3 has 15 residues. V lost 1 base to trimming and J lost 3 bases, with 13 bases between them. The V gene's germline CDR1 is GTSNPN and CDR2 SVGIG (reference sequence).

In its sample, this clonotype was seen a few times. The rearrangement joins TRBV7-9 to TRBJ2-7; no clear D. The V end lost 2 bases, the J end lost 0 bases, and 14 bases lay between the germline ends. This CDR3 has 16 amino acids. Germline CDR1 is SEHNR and CDR2 is FQNEAQ (reference sequence). The CDR3 is CASSLTAVEISYEQYF. CDR3 sequence (DNA): TGTGCCAGCAGCTTAACTGCAGTTGAGATCTCCTACGAGCAGTACTTC. The whole variable domain, remainder taken from reference TRBV7-9 and TRBJ2-7, is DTGVSQNPRHKITKRGQNVTFRCDPISEHNRLYWYRQTLGQGPEFLTYFQNEAQLEKSRLLSDRFSAERPKGSFSTLEIQRTEQGDSAMYLCASSLTAVEISYEQYFGPGTRLTVT.

This clonotype was seen ten or more times. The V gene is TRBV28, the J gene TRBJ1-5; D remains ambiguous. V lost 5 bases, J lost 4 bases, and 15 bases lay in between. This CDR3 has 15 residues. CDR1 and CDR2 from the germline V gene are MDHEN and SYDVKM. The CDR3 is CASSPAPGWNQPQHF. The CDR3 DNA reads as TGTGCCAGCAGTCCTGCTCCCGGTTGGAATCAGCCCCAGCATTTT.

This clonotype was recorded a few times. The CDR3 nucleotides are TGCAGTGCCCCTCGGGGAGATACGCAGTATTTT. Protein: CSAPRGDTQYF. The chain joins TRBV20-1 to TRBJ2-3, with a tentative D call TRBD2 (5 bases). The V end was cut by 6 bases, the J end by 5 bases, with 9 bases between. Germline V gene data show CDR1 as DFQATT and CDR2 as SNEGSKA (reference sequence). This CDR3 is 11 amino acids long.

The chain recombines TRBV27 with TRBJ1-5, with D maybe TRBD1 (6 bases). Deletions cut 9 bases from V and 2 bases from J, with 23 bases between. The CDR3 sequence is 17 residues long. Germline loops: CDR1 MNHEY, CDR2 SMNVEV (reference sequence). CDR3 protein: CASREVSGRGGNQPQHF. CDR3 DNA: TGTGCCAGTAGGGAGGTTTCCGGAAGGGGGGGCAATCAGCCCCAGCATTTT.

This clonotype was counted only a few times. The CDR3 bases are TGTGCCATCAGCCAAAACACCGGGGAGCTGTTTTTT. This gives the protein CAISQNTGELFF. The rearrangement uses TRBV10-3 and TRBJ2-2; D gene uncertain. Germline V gives CDR1 ENHRY, CDR2 SYGVKD. There are 12 residues in the CDR3. Trimming took 6 bases from V and 2 from J, leaving 4 bases between them.

This chain connects TRBV2 to TRBJ2-7; tentatively, D is TRBD2 (6 bases). V shed 10 bases and J shed 1 base, with 14 bases lying between them. CDR1 is SNHLY, CDR2 FYNNEI, per germline. This CDR3 region has 13 residues. The CDR3 DNA is TGTGCCATCTACCGGGAGTCTTCCTACGAGCAGTACTTC. Its protein product is CAIYRESSYEQYF. The full variable domain, with the rest looked up from reference TRBV2 and TRBJ2-7, is EPEVTQTPSHQVTQMGQEVILRCVPISNHLYFYWYRQILGQKVEFLVSFYNNEISEKSEIFDDQFSVERPDGSNFTLKIRSTKLEDSAMYFCAIYRESSYEQYFGPGTRLTVT.

This rearrangement joins TRBV29-1 to TRBJ2-3; a weak D match, TRBD1 (7 bases). CDR1 is SQVTM and CDR2 is ANQGSEA in the germline V gene. CDR3 size: 15 residues. Between the trimmed V and J ends, which lost 3 bases and 5 bases, there was a span of 18 bases. The CDR3 spells CSVEGGGGRIDTQYF. The DNA of the CDR3 is TGCAGCGTTGAGGGCGGAGGGGGCAGGATAGATACGCAGTATTTT.